The 19 T cell receptor beta chains below come from one sample, sequenced in a study of technical replicates of blood from several donors. Sequencing used immunoSEQ multiplex PCR; TCRdb keeps in-frame clones, though not all of them. The table shows 82,000 or so clones, with roughly 95% occurring only once. Sequencing used T cells isolated from PBMCs. The receptors here all came from a human donor in good health.

This rearrangement joins TRBV2 to TRBJ2-2, with D perhaps TRBD1 (5 bases). Germline CDR1 and CDR2: SNHLY and FYNNEI. V dropped 7 bases and J dropped 5 bases, with 11 bases sitting between them. The CDR3 has 13 residues. The CDR3 reads CASIFQGTGELFF. DNA of the CDR3: TGTGCCAGCATTTTTCAGGGTACCGGGGAGCTGTTTTTT.

The CDR3, as DNA: TGTGCCAGCAGTTTGGGGGGGTCCTACAATGAGCAGTTCTTC. It yields the protein CASSLGGSYNEQFF. V gene TRBV27 combines with J gene TRBJ2-1; TRBD2 matches 7 bases. The CDR3 sequence is 14 residues long. The junction had 0 bases not matched to a gene; V was cut back by 3 bases and J by 1 base. CDR1 and CDR2 (germline): MNHEY, SMNVEV (reference sequence).

In its sample, this clone was seen once. The CDR3 protein is CASSLVTAEKLFF. The CDR3 region has the DNA TGTGCCAGCAGCTTGGTAACCGCGGAAAAACTGTTTTTT. This chain connects TRBV5-4 to TRBJ1-4, with D uncertain. V was trimmed by 0 bases and J by 8 bases, leaving 8 bases between them. CDR1 and CDR2 (germline): SGHNT, YYREEE (reference sequence). The CDR3 covers 13 residues.

This chain uses TRBV7-9 with TRBJ1-3; D possibly corresponds to TRBD1 (5 bases). Per germline, CDR1 SEHNR and CDR2 FQNEAQ (reference sequence). The CDR3 is 17 amino acids. Trimming pared 4 bases from V and 0 bases from J, leaving 16 bases between. In nucleotides, the CDR3 is TGTGCCAGCAGCTCTCCTATCCAGGGTAGCTCTGGAAACACCATATATTTT. It translates to CASSSPIQGSSGNTIYF.

The chain combines TRBV29-1 with TRBJ2-2; 10 nucleotides align to TRBD2. Germline V gene sequence: CDR1 SQVTM, CDR2 ANQGSEA. The CDR3 has 16 residues. J was trimmed by 5 bases and V by 2 bases; bases with no gene match: 8. CDR3 protein: CSVEMLAGDLTGELFF. CDR3 sequence (DNA): TGCAGCGTTGAAATGCTAGCGGGAGATTTGACCGGGGAGCTGTTTTTT.

The chain links TRBV6-6 to TRBJ1-2; 11 bases line up with TRBD1. Germline V gives CDR1 MNHNY, CDR2 SVGAGI (reference sequence). This CDR3 region has 16 residues. The ends lost 2 bases at V and 8 bases at J; junction bases unmatched: 10. This CDR3 reads CASSYAQGQGAEGYTF. CDR3 coding DNA: TGTGCCAGCAGTTACGCTCAAGGACAGGGGGCGGAAGGCTACACCTTC.

This chain uses TRBV30 with TRBJ2-7, with a possible D match to TRBD1 (6 bases). V lost 3 bases to trimming and J lost 9 bases, with 18 bases between them. The CDR3 runs 13 residues. Germline V CDR1 and CDR2: GTSNPN, SVGIG (reference sequence). The CDR3 sequence: CAWSTITGNRQYF. DNA of the CDR3: TGTGCCTGGAGCACTATAACAGGGAACCGGCAGTACTTC.

The chain's CDR3 is CASSLEAGVNTGELFF. The CDR3 bases are TGTGCCAGCAGCTTGGAGGCGGGAGTAAACACCGGGGAGCTGTTTTTT. The chain employs TRBV5-6 and TRBJ2-2; TRBD2 matches 7 bases. V shed 0 bases, J shed 2 bases, and the junction held 4 bases outside the gene matches. There are 16 residues in the CDR3. Germline V gene sequence: CDR1 SGHDT, CDR2 YYEEEE.

The rearrangement uses TRBV7-7 and TRBJ2-1; 9 nucleotides match TRBD1. V was clipped by 4 bases and J by 9 bases; unmatched bases: 4. Germline V lookup: CDR1 SSHAT, CDR2 FNYEAQ (reference sequence). This CDR3 has 13 residues. The CDR3 protein is CASSWGQGSEQFF. CDR3 nucleotide sequence: TGTGCCAGCAGCTGGGGACAGGGATCTGAGCAGTTCTTC.

Turning to this clone: One end of the junction does not line up with germline, which may come from a read error. The chain couples TRBV7-7 to TRBJ2-7, with 7 bases lining up with TRBD1. CDR1 is SSHAT, CDR2 FNYEAQ, per germline (reference sequence). CDR3 length: 14 residues. Written as DNA, the CDR3 is TGTGCTAGCAGCTCCGGGACAGCTTCTTACGAGCAGTACTTC. Translation gives CASSSGTASYEQYF. The whole variable domain, filled in from reference TRBV7-7 and TRBJ2-7, reads GAGVSQSPRYKVTKRGQDVTLRCDPISSHATLYWYQQALGQGPEFLTYFNYEAQPDKSGLPSDRFSAERPEGSISTLTIQRTEQRDSAMYRCASSSGTASYEQYFGPGTRLTVT.

The chain carries TRBV21-1 and TRBJ1-2. TRBV21-1 is annotated as a pseudogene. CDR3 size: 15 residues. The CDR3 DNA is TGTGCCAGCAGCACCTCTGCTCACCGTGAGTATGGCTACACCTTC. It is translated as CASSTSAHREYGYTF.

V and J are TRBV27 and TRBJ2-1; 7 bases map to TRBD1. This CDR3 region has 14 residues. With V trimmed by 2 bases and J by 6 bases, 4 bases remained unmatched. From germline, CDR1 is MNHEY and CDR2 SMNVEV (reference sequence). CDR3 nucleotide sequence: TGTGCCAGCAGTTTACCCGGGACAGCCAATGAGCAGTTCTTC. It translates to CASSLPGTANEQFF.

The chain has TRBV5-5 and TRBJ2-7; 7 nucleotides align to TRBD1. Germline CDR1 is SGHKS and CDR2 is YYEKEE (reference sequence). Trimming took 0 bases from V and 2 from J; bases not matched to a gene: 2. CDR3 length equals 14 residues. For the CDR3, the DNA is TGTGCCAGCAGCTTGGGGGACAGCGCCTACGAGCAGTACTTC. It is translated as CASSLGDSAYEQYF.

The CDR3 sequence is CASSTGHYGYTF. CDR3 DNA: TGTGCCAGCTCTACAGGCCACTATGGCTACACCTTC. The chain links TRBV28 to TRBJ1-2, with D possibly being TRBD1 (5 bases). V lost 8 bases and J lost 3, with 10 bases in between. This CDR3 is built from 12 residues. The germline CDR1 and CDR2 sequences are MDHEN and SYDVKM.

This chain uses TRBV4-3 with TRBJ2-1, with D possibly TRBD2 on 6 matching bases. From germline, CDR1 is LGHNA and CDR2 YSLEER. The CDR3 has 14 amino acids. V was trimmed by 1 base and J by 10 bases, leaving 14 bases between them. CDR3 bases: TGCGCCAGCAGCCAAGGGGGAGGCCGTCGGGAGCAGTTCTTC. It translates to CASSQGGGRREQFF.

This sequence joins TRBV7-9 and TRBJ2-7; possible D gene TRBD2, 6 bases. The V end was cut by 1 base, the J end by 2 bases, with 12 bases between. Germline V gene sequence: CDR1 SEHNR, CDR2 FQNEAQ (reference sequence). This CDR3 contains 15 residues. CDR3 bases: TGTGCCAGCAGCTTAGGTCCGGGGGTAACCTACGAGCAGTACTTC. Amino acid sequence: CASSLGPGVTYEQYF.

The DNA for the CDR3 is TGCAGTTTCCTCGGGGGTACCTCCTACGAGCAGTACTTC. Translated, it gives CSFLGGTSYEQYF. The chain uses TRBV29-1 and TRBJ2-7, with a possible D match to TRBD2 (6 bases). This CDR3 spans 13 amino acids. The V gene's germline CDR1 is SQVTM and CDR2 ANQGSEA.

The chain uses TRBV19 and TRBJ2-3; TRBD1 agrees at 9 bases. Unmatched junction bases numbered 4, after V lost 5 bases and J lost 7 bases. This CDR3 contains 13 residues. The V gene's germline CDR1 is LNHDA and CDR2 SQIVND (reference sequence). This CDR3 is CASSDRGINTQYF. CDR3 coding DNA: TGTGCCAGTAGTGACAGGGGGATAAATACGCAGTATTTT.

The V call is TRBV30, the J call TRBJ1-6, with no clear D. Trimming took off 5 bases at V and 3 bases at J, with 11 bases between the two ends. CDR1 and CDR2 from the germline V gene are GTSNPN and SVGIG (reference sequence). The CDR3 runs 14 residues. CDR3 residues: CAWAPAGYNSPLHF. The CDR3 nucleotides are TGTGCCTGGGCCCCGGCAGGCTATAATTCACCCCTCCACTTT.